The next 29 T cell receptor beta chains were all read from a single sample in a study of blood T cell repertoires in COVID-19. Some clones are missing from TCRdb's copy, which holds only in-frame ones; the method was immunoSEQ multiplex PCR. Among 120,000 or so clones, approximately 80% were seen once, and the ten largest hold 6.5% to 9%. Sequenced: peripheral blood. Every receptor here comes from a human donor in a cohort sampled during active COVID-19.

This clone was detected a few times. This sequence joins TRBV11-2 and TRBJ1-1; D is unclear. V was trimmed by 1 base and J by 9 bases, leaving 12 bases between them. Germline V gene data show CDR1 as SGHAT and CDR2 as FQNNGV. The CDR3 covers 13 residues. CDR3 DNA sequence: TGTGCCAGCAGCTTAGGACCCGGAGATAAAGCTTTCTTT. The encoded protein is CASSLGPGDKAFF.

The genes are TRBV28 and TRBJ2-7, with a possible D match to TRBD2 (6 bases). Germline V CDR1 and CDR2: MDHEN, SYDVKM. This CDR3 has 15 residues. Trimming removed 2 bases from V and 4 bases from J, with 15 bases in between. The CDR3, as DNA: TGTGCCAGCAGTTTAACGCTAGCGCGTTTTTACGAGCAGTACTTC. As protein: CASSLTLARFYEQYF.

The rearrangement links TRBV30 to TRBJ2-7; weak D call: TRBD1 (6 bases). The CDR3 covers 13 residues. In germline, CDR1 is GTSNPN, CDR2 SVGIG (reference sequence). V shed 3 bases and J shed 0 bases, with 9 bases lying between them. CDR3 sequence (DNA): TGTGCCTGGAGGACAGGTCACTCCTACGAGCAGTACTTC. The encoded protein is CAWRTGHSYEQYF.

The genes are TRBV3-1 (or the pseudogene TRBV3-2) and TRBJ2-3; D not certain. The germline CDR1 and CDR2 sequences are LGHDT and YNNKEL (reference sequence). The V end lost 4 bases, the J end lost 0 bases, and 8 bases lay between the germline ends. This CDR3 has 14 amino acids. In nucleotides, the CDR3 is TGTGCCAGCAGCCGTTCACTAAGCACAGATACGCAGTATTTT. Translated: CASSRSLSTDTQYF.

This rearrangement joins TRBV9 to TRBJ1-1, with D maybe TRBD1 (6 bases). With 0 bases removed from V and 4 bases from J, the gap between germline ends came to 7 bases. Per germline, CDR1 SGDLS and CDR2 YYNGEE. The CDR3 is 13 residues long. Here the CDR3 reads CASSVGQVTEAFF. DNA of the CDR3: TGTGCCAGCAGCGTAGGACAGGTCACTGAAGCTTTCTTT.

The CDR3 DNA follows: TGTGCCAGCAGCCTTACAGGGGGGAGGGTGCAAGATACGCAGTATTTT. Translation: CASSLTGGRVQDTQYF. The chain recombines TRBV3-1 (or the pseudogene TRBV3-2) with TRBJ2-3; possible D gene TRBD1, 8 bases. Trimming cost V 4 bases and J 5 bases, with 19 bases left between them. The CDR3 is 16 residues long. CDR1 LGHDT and CDR2 YNNKEL come from the germline V gene (reference sequence).

This clone has more than one count but fewer than ten. The chain is built from TRBV14 and TRBJ2-3, with 11 bases identical to TRBD2. Trimming removed 2 bases from V and 3 bases from J; junction bases left unmatched: 7. This CDR3 contains 17 residues. Germline lookup yields CDR1 SGHDN and CDR2 FVKESK. The CDR3 is CASSQQLAGVYTDTQYF. CDR3 nucleotides: TGTGCCAGCAGCCAACAACTAGCGGGAGTCTATACAGATACGCAGTATTTT.

J is TRBJ2-7 and V is TRBV24-1, with no clear D. The CDR3 contains 13 residues. The V and J ends lost 3 bases and 1 base respectively, with 6 bases between them. Germline CDR1 and CDR2: KGHDR and SFDVKD. DNA of the CDR3: TGTGCCACCAGTGATGCCCTATCCTACGAGCAGTACTTC. This gives the protein CATSDALSYEQYF.

Notes on this clone: This sample also contains other DNA sequences that code for the same CDR3. The chain is built from TRBV7-9 and TRBJ2-7, with a tentative D call TRBD1 (5 bases). The CDR3 is made up of 13 amino acids. Germline-derived CDR1 and CDR2 are SEHNR and FQNEAQ (reference sequence). V was pared by 1 base and J by 1 base, with 5 bases between. CDR3 sequence (DNA): TGTGCCAGCAGCTTAGACAGGTCCTACGAGCAGTACTTC. This translates into CASSLDRSYEQYF.

J is TRBJ2-7 and V is TRBV27, with TRBD2 identical over 9 bases. The CDR3 has 14 residues. Germline V gene data show CDR1 as MNHEY and CDR2 as SMNVEV (reference sequence). V lost 3 bases and J lost 4; bases outside the gene matches: 4. CDR3 loop: CASSLASGNYEQYF. The CDR3 DNA reads TGTGCCAGCAGTTTGGCTAGCGGGAATTACGAGCAGTACTTC.

The chain is built from TRBV5-4 and TRBJ2-3; 12 nucleotides agree with TRBD2. Trimming took 3 bases from V and 6 from J; bases not matched to a gene: 5. CDR1 is SGHNT, CDR2 YYREEE, per germline (reference sequence). The CDR3 spans 15 residues. The CDR3 protein is CASSSKTSGGDTQYF. CDR3 sequence (DNA): TGTGCCAGCAGCTCGAAGACTAGCGGGGGCGATACGCAGTATTTT.

This chain connects TRBV27 to TRBJ2-3; 7 positions match TRBD1. Germline loops: CDR1 MNHEY, CDR2 SMNVEV (reference sequence). CDR3 length equals 14 residues. The trim removed 6 bases at V and 0 bases at J, leaving 3 bases unmatched. CDR3: CASRPGQSTDTQYF. CDR3 coding DNA: TGTGCCAGCAGACCGGGACAGAGCACAGATACGCAGTATTTT.

The chain carries TRBV7-2 and TRBJ2-1, with D maybe TRBD1 (6 bases). The CDR3 has 15 amino acids. Germline values: CDR1 SGHTA, CDR2 FQGNSA. V lost 2 bases to trimming and J lost 6 bases, with 14 bases between them. The CDR3 reads CASSLFLGGTNEQFF. The CDR3 bases are TGTGCCAGCAGCTTATTTTTAGGGGGAACCAATGAGCAGTTCTTC.

V usage is TRBV25-1 and J usage is TRBJ2-7; 10 bases map to TRBD1. The V gene end was trimmed by 0 bases and the J gene end by 7 bases; junction bases not matched to a gene: 12. Germline-derived CDR1 and CDR2 are MGHDK and SYGVNS. This CDR3 spans 17 amino acids. The DNA for the CDR3 is TGTGCCAGCAGTGAATATTTTTTTGGGACAGGGGCCTGGGAGCAGTACTTC. This gives the protein CASSEYFFGTGAWEQYF.

The rearrangement links TRBV6-6 to TRBJ2-7; D remains ambiguous. The germline gives CDR1 MNHNY, CDR2 SVGAGI (reference sequence). Trimming pared 0 bases from V and 3 bases from J, leaving 15 bases between. This CDR3 contains 16 residues. The CDR3 DNA reads as TGTGCCAGCAGTTACTCGAAACAGACCGTCGGCTACGAGCAGTACTTC. Encoded protein: CASSYSKQTVGYEQYF.

This CDR3 reads CASSLPAGPNYEQYF. In DNA, the CDR3 is TGTGCCAGCTCACTCCCAGCGGGACCCAACTACGAGCAGTACTTC. This sequence joins TRBV18 and TRBJ2-7, with 7 positions matching TRBD2. With V trimmed by 4 bases and J by 3 bases, 9 bases remained unmatched. The germline V gene has CDR1 KGHSH and CDR2 LQKENI. The CDR3 covers 15 residues.

The rearrangement links TRBV6-5 to TRBJ2-7; a weak D match, TRBD2 (5 bases). V lost 10 bases and J 2 bases, leaving 18 bases between the germline ends. CDR1 MNHEY and CDR2 SVGAGI come from the germline V gene. The CDR3 is made up of 14 amino acids. The CDR3 DNA follows: TGTGCCAAGGAAAGCGGCGAACACACCTACGAGCAGTACTTC. It specifies CAKESGEHTYEQYF.

This clone was counted once. J is TRBJ2-7 and V is TRBV28; D might be TRBD2 (5 bases). Germline assignment: CDR1 MDHEN and CDR2 SYDVKM. V was trimmed by 10 bases and J by 4 bases, leaving 11 bases between them. The CDR3 is 11 amino acids. Here the CDR3 reads CATRGQYEQYF. The CDR3 nucleotides are TGTGCCACCCGCGGGCAGTACGAGCAGTACTTC.

The chain combines TRBV11-3 with TRBJ2-4, with 7 positions matching TRBD1. Germline assignment: CDR1 SGHNT and CDR2 YENEEA. Trimming removed 1 base from V and 0 bases from J; junction bases left unmatched: 6. The CDR3 covers 17 residues. The CDR3 region has the DNA TGTGCCAGCAGCTTAGTGCGGACAGGTATAGCCAAAAACATTCAGTACTTC. Protein sequence: CASSLVRTGIAKNIQYF.

Relative to its sample, this clone is medium-sized. The chain is built from TRBV5-6 and TRBJ1-5, with 7 bases matching TRBD1. V was clipped by 3 bases and J by 4 bases; unmatched bases: 4. Germline CDR1 and CDR2: SGHDT and YYEEEE. The length of the CDR3 is 14 residues. CDR3 region: CASSYYRGNQPQHF. The CDR3, as DNA: TGTGCCAGCAGCTACTACAGGGGTAATCAGCCCCAGCATTTT.

This chain links TRBV2 with TRBJ1-6, with D perhaps matching TRBD1 (5 bases). Per the germline V gene, CDR1 is SNHLY and CDR2 is FYNNEI. The germline V and J ends were trimmed by 6 bases and 9 bases, with 18 bases remaining between them. This CDR3 comprises 15 residues. The chain's CDR3 is CASRPRSGSRSPLHF. The CDR3 DNA sequence: TGTGCCAGCAGACCCAGGTCAGGGTCTCGTTCACCCCTCCACTTT.

The chain carries TRBV7-9 and TRBJ2-3; 9 bases agree with TRBD2. CDR1 is SEHNR and CDR2 is FQNEAQ in the germline V gene (reference sequence). This CDR3 is 15 amino acids long. V lost 3 bases, J lost 4 bases, and 5 bases stayed unmatched. In nucleotides, the CDR3 is TGTGCCAGCAGCTTGGGCGGGGGGGCCCCAGATACGCAGTATTTT. It codes for CASSLGGGAPDTQYF.

The rearrangement uses TRBV5-4 and TRBJ2-7, with 13 bases lining up with TRBD2. Germline CDR1 SGHNT, CDR2 YYREEE (reference sequence). With 4 bases clipped from V and 1 base from J, the junction kept 8 bases outside the gene matches. The CDR3 runs 17 residues. The CDR3 nucleotides read TGTGCCAGCAGCCAGGGACTAGCGGGACTCGGGTCCTACGAGCAGTACTTC. It codes for CASSQGLAGLGSYEQYF. Using reference TRBV5-4 and TRBJ2-7 for the parts outside the CDR3, the full variable domain is ETGVTQSPTHLIKTRGQQVTLRCSSQSGHNTVSWYQQALGQGPQFIFQYYREEENGRGNFPPRFSGLQFPNYSSELNVNALELDDSALYLCASSQGLAGLGSYEQYFGPGTRLTVT.

The chain carries TRBV28 and TRBJ1-2; TRBD1 might be the D (5 bases). Trimming left V 4 bases short and J 5 bases short, with 8 bases between. CDR3 length equals 12 residues. Germline V lookup: CDR1 MDHEN, CDR2 SYDVKM. This chain's CDR3 is CASSSDMYGYTF. The DNA for the CDR3 is TGTGCCAGCAGTTCGGACATGTATGGCTACACCTTC.

There are a few counts of this clone. This sequence joins TRBV2 and TRBJ1-2, with D unclear. This CDR3 spans 13 amino acids. The V end lost 6 bases, the J end lost 3 bases, and 11 bases lay between the germline ends. Germline loops: CDR1 SNHLY, CDR2 FYNNEI. The CDR3 DNA sequence: TGTGCCAGCAGCGCACCCGGTGACTATGGCTACACCTTC. Residues: CASSAPGDYGYTF.

This clone is a singleton in its sample. The chain carries TRBV3-1 (or the pseudogene TRBV3-2) and TRBJ2-7, with TRBD2 matching over 8 bases. This CDR3 spans 17 amino acids. J gave up 4 bases and V 2 bases, and 13 bases lay outside the gene matches. Per the germline V gene, CDR1 is LGHDT and CDR2 is YNNKEL (reference sequence). The CDR3 nucleotides read TGTGCCAGCAGCCAAAGGGGGGCCGGACTAGCAGTTTACGAGCAGTACTTC. This gives the protein CASSQRGAGLAVYEQYF.

V is TRBV4-1 and J is TRBJ2-7; TRBD1 matches 8 bases. With V trimmed by 4 bases and J by 2 bases, 4 bases remained unmatched. The germline V gene has CDR1 MGHRA and CDR2 YSYEKL. The CDR3 covers 14 residues. The DNA of the CDR3 is TGCGCCAGCAGCCTGACAGGGGAAGCCTACGAGCAGTACTTC. It codes for CASSLTGEAYEQYF.

Concerning this clone: Other DNA sequences in the sample encode the same CDR3. The gene calls are TRBV29-1 and TRBJ1-1; no clear D gene. Trimming left V 3 bases short and J 1 base short, with 6 bases between. Per the germline V gene, CDR1 is SQVTM and CDR2 is ANQGSEA. This CDR3 region has 12 residues. The CDR3 coding sequence is TGCAGCGTTGACAGAGGGAACACTGAAGCTTTCTTT. Translated: CSVDRGNTEAFF.

The chain joins TRBV28 to TRBJ1-1; D is undetermined. The CDR3 has 14 residues. Germline V gene data show CDR1 as MDHEN and CDR2 as SYDVKM. V was clipped by 5 bases and J by 0 bases, with 10 bases between them. In nucleotides, the CDR3 is TGTGCCAGCAGTCTCTTCGGGGTGAACACTGAAGCTTTCTTT. Translated, it gives CASSLFGVNTEAFF.